The clone carrying this T cell receptor beta chain was picked up a small number of times. Its target is unknown. The germline V gene encodes CDR1 MGHRA and CDR2 YSYEKL. This CDR3 has 16 residues. V gave up 0 bases and J gave up 1 base, with 10 bases separating them. The data are from a study of T cell responses to AZD1222 COVID-19 vaccine. Study-wide results and limits: At study baseline, merely six AZD1222 recipients were seropositive. Spike was spanned by vaccine-associated CD4 TCRs, with dominance at 160-218 and 743-854. Donors, mostly white British, included more females; clonal diversity was possibly underestimated.

The method was immunoSEQ multiplex PCR; TCRdb's version includes in-frame clones alone and lacks a portion of them. The sample lists roughly 120,000 clones; 88% were seen once. This sequence originates from an adult in good health. This chain joins TRBV4-1 and TRBJ1-5, with a tentative D call TRBD1 (6 bases). The sequencing used peripheral blood, collected on day 0 of MenACWY control vaccination. The CDR3 loop reads CASSQEGGQSNQPQHF. CDR3 DNA sequence: TGCGCCAGCAGCCAAGAAGGTGGACAGAGCAATCAGCCCCAGCATTTT.